This T cell receptor (beta chain) was observed in a study of CD8 T cells in ankylosing spondylitis. Study observations and caveats: Blood from ankylosing spondylitis patients appeared to carry a characteristic roughly 8-variant TCR beta motif. As reported, disease-linked clones showed significant enrichment in matched ankylosing spondylitis synovial fluid. Earlier work had already found some motif variants in reactive arthritis synovial fluid and blood.

In TCRdb, the 5' RACE reads were re-called with MiXCR into one record per CDR3 protein. Among 500,000 to 550,000 distinct CDR3 sequences listed, about 13% were seen once. Note on this clonotype: The antigen remains unidentified.

The germline gives CDR1 SGHRS, CDR2 YFSETQ. The CDR3 runs to 14 residues. J was trimmed by 4 bases and V by 4 bases; bases with no gene match: 2. This TCR came from a male donor with ankylosing spondylitis. The V and J genes are TRBV5-1 and TRBJ2-2; 9 bases align to TRBD1. The sequencing sample was made of blood, either unsorted or a sorted T cell fraction (not recorded which). The CDR3 spells CASSGQGSTGELFF. The DNA for the CDR3 is TGCGCCAGCAGCGGACAGGGGAGCACCGGGGAGCTGTTTTTT.